One and the same sample provided the 28 T cell receptor beta chains below, sequenced in a study of cytomegalovirus exposure and HLA in healthy donors. 60 Vbeta and 13 Jbeta primers were used in PCR. Measured with immunoSEQ multiplex PCR; TCRdb has only the in-frame clones, and not every one. Here the sample spans around 150,000 clones, roughly 79% being singletons. Source material: PBMCs. The receptors were sampled from a woman in her 50s in good health and CMV-seronegative.

This chain uses TRBV9 with TRBJ2-2; 7 bases agree with TRBD1. Germline CDR1 SGDLS, CDR2 YYNGEE. J gave up 2 bases and V 5 bases, and 6 bases lay outside the gene matches. The CDR3 is 15 residues long. Here the CDR3 DNA reads TGTGCCAGCAGATCAACAGGGGCCAACACCGGGGAGCTGTTTTTT. It is translated as CASRSTGANTGELFF.

The genes are TRBV4-1 and TRBJ2-4, with no clear D. V dropped 1 base and J dropped 0 bases, with 13 bases sitting between them. CDR1 and CDR2 from the germline V gene are MGHRA and YSYEKL. The CDR3 totals 17 residues. This chain's CDR3 is CASSQVLGSLAKNIQYF. Written as DNA, the CDR3 is TGCGCCAGCAGCCAAGTGCTGGGCTCTTTAGCCAAAAACATTCAGTACTTC.

This chain connects TRBV19 to TRBJ1-4; TRBD1 aligns across 7 bases. The V and J ends lost 3 bases and 5 bases, in that order; junction bases with no gene match: 6. This CDR3 is 15 amino acids long. The germline V gene encodes CDR1 LNHDA and CDR2 SQIVND (reference sequence). The CDR3 region is CASSIGQARNEKLFF. CDR3 in DNA: TGTGCCAGTAGTATCGGACAGGCGCGGAATGAAAAACTGTTTTTT. The full variable domain, with the rest looked up from reference TRBV19 and TRBJ1-4, is DGGITQSPKYLFRKEGQNVTLSCEQNLNHDAMYWYRQDPGQGLRLIYYSQIVNDFQKGDIAEGYSVSREKKESFPLTVTSAQKNPTAFYLCASSIGQARNEKLFFGSGTQLSVL.

V and J are TRBV19 and TRBJ2-7; D might be TRBD1 (6 bases). The CDR3 runs 13 residues. CDR1 is LNHDA, CDR2 SQIVND, per germline (reference sequence). Trimming took off 8 bases at V and 1 base at J, with 12 bases between the two ends. CDR3 sequence reads: CASGETGSYEQYF. The CDR3 nucleotides are TGTGCCAGTGGTGAGACAGGTTCCTACGAGCAGTACTTC.

V usage is TRBV10-2 and J usage is TRBJ1-5; D is ambiguous. Germline V gives CDR1 WSHSY, CDR2 SAAADI. V was trimmed by 3 bases and J by 4 bases, leaving 10 bases between them. The CDR3 contains 14 residues. The CDR3 reads CASSDVAGNQPQHF. In DNA, the CDR3 is TGCGCCAGCAGTGATGTGGCGGGAAATCAGCCCCAGCATTTT.

V usage is TRBV6-6 and J usage is TRBJ2-1; 10 positions agree with TRBD1. Germline V CDR1 and CDR2: MNHNY, SVGAGI (reference sequence). Trimming at V came to 7 bases and at J to 4 bases, leaving 7 bases not matched to a gene. The CDR3 length is 15 residues. The DNA for the CDR3 is TGTGCCAGCAAAGCCGGGACAGGGGTTTACAATGAGCAGTTCTTC. Translating gives CASKAGTGVYNEQFF.

This chain uses TRBV7-9 with TRBJ2-7; 11 bases agree with TRBD2. V trimming: 1 base; J trimming: 5 bases; junction bases outside the gene matches: 7. The V gene's germline CDR1 is SEHNR and CDR2 FQNEAQ (reference sequence). The CDR3 runs 16 residues. The CDR3 is CASSLGGLAGFHEQYF. As DNA, the CDR3 is TGTGCCAGCAGCTTAGGAGGACTAGCGGGCTTTCACGAGCAGTACTTC.

DNA for the CDR3: TGTGCCAGCAGCTCCAGCTACGAGCAGTACTTC. It specifies CASSSSYEQYF. The chain joins TRBV5-4 to TRBJ2-7; D is undetermined. This CDR3 comprises 11 residues. Trimming pared 3 bases from V and 3 bases from J, leaving 4 bases between. Germline lookup yields CDR1 SGHNT and CDR2 YYREEE (reference sequence).

V gene TRBV14 combines with J gene TRBJ2-7; D is uncertain. The CDR3 is 14 amino acids. Per germline, CDR1 SGHDN and CDR2 FVKESK. The ends were cut back, 1 base at V and 7 bases at J, with 14 bases in the middle. CDR3 in DNA: TGTGCCAGCAGCCAAGCGGGTTTTGCGGCTGAGCAGTACTTC. Translating gives CASSQAGFAAEQYF.

The chain couples TRBV29-1 to TRBJ2-1; 9 bases are a match to TRBD2. With V trimmed by 6 bases and J by 10 bases, 19 bases remained unmatched. Germline V CDR1 and CDR2: SQVTM, ANQGSEA. The CDR3 spans 16 residues. The CDR3: CSVISGGSGGRGEQFF. CDR3 in DNA: TGCAGCGTCATCTCAGGGGGGAGCGGGGGGAGGGGGGAGCAGTTCTTC.

J is TRBJ2-7 and V is TRBV4-3; TRBD1 matches 7 bases. V lost 2 bases to trimming and J lost 2 bases; unmatched junction nucleotides: 3. The CDR3 spans 14 residues. Germline CDR1 LGHNA, CDR2 YSLEER. For the CDR3, the DNA is TGCGCCAGCAGCCAACACAGGGGCACCTACGAGCAGTACTTC. As protein: CASSQHRGTYEQYF.

V and J are TRBV5-1 and TRBJ1-2, with 7 bases that match TRBD1. Germline trimming cut 2 bases from V and 6 bases from J; bases unmatched to any gene: 16. The length of the CDR3 is 17 residues. The germline CDR1 and CDR2 sequences are SGHRS and YFSETQ. DNA of the CDR3: TGCGCCAGCAGCTTTCTACCTCAAACCGGGACAGTCAATGGCTACACCTTC. Protein sequence: CASSFLPQTGTVNGYTF.

The chain uses TRBV15 and TRBJ1-4, with 8 positions matching TRBD1. The CDR3 runs 16 residues. V was pared by 0 bases and J by 4 bases, with 4 bases of the junction left unmatched. Germline CDR1 LNHNV, CDR2 YYDKDF (reference sequence). CDR3 loop: CATSRDPTGGNEKLFF. Here the CDR3 DNA reads TGTGCCACCAGCAGAGATCCTACAGGGGGTAATGAAAAACTGTTTTTT.

The chain recombines TRBV4-3 with TRBJ1-5, with 9 bases fitting TRBD1. V dropped 4 bases and J dropped 6; count of bases not matched to a gene: 13. The CDR3 runs to 17 residues. Germline CDR1 and CDR2: LGHNA and YSLEER. CDR3 loop: CASSLDPTGQGGQPQHF. The CDR3, as DNA: TGCGCCAGCAGCCTAGACCCGACGGGACAGGGAGGTCAGCCCCAGCATTTT.

The CDR3, as DNA: TGTGCCAGCAGAGAGTACAGGGGGGTTAATGAAAAACTGTTTTTT. Translated: CASREYRGVNEKLFF. The V and J genes are TRBV28 and TRBJ1-4; 8 bases fit TRBD1. J was trimmed by 4 bases and V by 6 bases; bases with no gene match: 7. The CDR3 contains 15 residues. CDR1 is MDHEN and CDR2 is SYDVKM in the germline V gene.

The J gene is TRBJ2-4, the V gene TRBV19, with 13 positions matching TRBD2. Losses at the gene ends were 6 bases for V and 7 bases for J; bases not matched to a gene: 3. Looked up from germline, CDR1 is LNHDA and CDR2 is SQIVND (reference sequence). CDR3 length: 14 residues. This chain's CDR3 is CASRGLAGDNIQYF. The DNA of the CDR3 is TGTGCCAGTAGAGGACTAGCGGGAGACAACATTCAGTACTTC.

The rearrangement links TRBV25-1 to TRBJ2-1; 8 bases fit TRBD1. The CDR3 consists of 16 residues. Germline V gene sequence: CDR1 MGHDK, CDR2 SYGVNS. The V and J ends lost 0 bases and 6 bases, in that order; junction bases with no gene match: 7. The CDR3 sequence: CASSEYKAGGFNEQFF. The CDR3 DNA is TGTGCCAGCAGTGAATATAAGGCAGGGGGCTTCAATGAGCAGTTCTTC. The variable domain in full, completed from reference TRBV25-1 and TRBJ2-1, reads EADIYQTPRYLVIGTGKKITLECSQTMGHDKMYWYQQDPGMELHLIHYSYGVNSTEKGDLSSESTVSRIRTEHFPLTLESARPSHTSQYLCASSEYKAGGFNEQFFGPGTRLTVL.

For this clone: Other nucleotide sequences in the sample specify the same CDR3. The chain carries TRBV5-6 and TRBJ2-3; TRBD1 is a possible D gene (6 bases). The CDR3 has 17 residues. The V gene's germline CDR1 is SGHDT and CDR2 YYEEEE. V was shortened by 4 bases and J by 2 bases, with 20 bases between the two germline ends. The CDR3 protein is CASSDRTATSFTDTQYF. In DNA form, the CDR3 reads TGTGCCAGCAGCGATCGGACAGCTACTTCTTTCACAGATACGCAGTATTTT.

This clone was detected a few times. This sequence joins TRBV27 and TRBJ2-5; 12 bases are a match to TRBD2. There are 15 residues in the CDR3. Germline CDR1 is MNHEY and CDR2 is SMNVEV (reference sequence). V lost 8 bases and J lost 6; bases outside the gene matches: 10. CDR3 in amino acids: CASHPSGGALQTQYF. Written as DNA, the CDR3 is TGTGCCAGCCACCCTAGCGGGGGGGCTCTTCAGACCCAGTACTTC.

This clone appeared a single time. This CDR3 reads CASSLGTGNSNQPQHF. CDR3 sequence (DNA): TGTGCCAGCAGCTTAGGGACAGGGAATAGCAATCAGCCCCAGCATTTT. The chain has TRBV7-6 and TRBJ1-5, with TRBD1 matching 8 bases. CDR1 SGHVS and CDR2 FNYEAQ come from the germline V gene. The CDR3 runs to 16 residues. V dropped 1 base and J dropped 0; count of bases not matched to a gene: 2. The variable domain in full, with the rest retrieved from reference TRBV7-6 and TRBJ1-5, is GAGVSQSPRYKVTKRGQDVALRCDPISGHVSLYWYRQALGQGPEFLTYFNYEAQQDKSGLPNDRFSAERPEGSISTLTIQRTEQRDSAMYRCASSLGTGNSNQPQHFGDGTRLSIL.

The rearrangement joins TRBV7-9 to TRBJ2-1; perhaps TRBD1 as D (6 bases). Germline values: CDR1 SEHNR, CDR2 FQNEAQ (reference sequence). The CDR3 is 13 amino acids. Trimming removed 9 bases at V and 5 bases at J, with 14 bases between. For the CDR3, the DNA is TGTGCCAGTAAGAAAGGGGGTAACAATGAGCAGTTCTTC. Amino acids: CASKKGGNNEQFF.

Turning to this clone: An end of the junction differs from the germline gene, which may be a read error. The chain recombines TRBV7-9 with TRBJ1-1; TRBD1 might be the D (6 bases). Germline V gene sequence: CDR1 SEHNR, CDR2 FQNEAQ (reference sequence). This CDR3 contains 15 residues. CDR3 DNA: TGTGCCAGCAGCCAGAGTAGGGGGAAGAACACTGAAGATTTCTTT. It specifies CASSQSRGKNTEDFF.

This chain uses TRBV2 with TRBJ2-1, with 8 bases aligning to TRBD1. After removal of 5 bases from V and 9 bases from J, the junction contained 12 bases not matched to a gene. Germline V lookup: CDR1 SNHLY, CDR2 FYNNEI. This CDR3 region has 15 residues. DNA of the CDR3: TGTGCCAGCAGTTGGTATGTACAGGGGGATTTTGAGCAGTTCTTC. Translated: CASSWYVQGDFEQFF.

The CDR3 DNA reads TGTGCCAGCAGCCATGGACAGCTCTATGGCTACACCTTC. Amino acid sequence: CASSHGQLYGYTF. The rearrangement uses TRBV7-2 and TRBJ1-2; perhaps TRBD1 as D (6 bases). This CDR3 region has 13 residues. Trimming cost V 5 bases and J 4 bases, with 11 bases left between them. Germline V lookup: CDR1 SGHTA, CDR2 FQGNSA. Supplemented by reference TRBV7-2 and TRBJ1-2, the full variable domain reads GAGVSQSPSNKVTEKGKDVELRCDPISGHTALYWYRQSLGQGLEFLIYFQGNSAPDKSGLPSDRFSAERTGGSVSTLTIQRTQQEDSAVYLCASSHGQLYGYTFGSGTRLTVV.

This clone appeared once. V gene TRBV2 combines with J gene TRBJ1-2; TRBD1 agrees at 8 bases. Trimming at V came to 10 bases and at J to 7 bases, leaving 8 bases not matched to a gene. Germline loops: CDR1 SNHLY, CDR2 FYNNEI. There are 12 residues in the CDR3. As DNA, the CDR3 is TGTGCCATCACACAGGGGGAGCCTGGCTACACCTTC. As protein: CAITQGEPGYTF. Based on the CDR3 plus reference TRBV2 and TRBJ1-2, the full variable domain is EPEVTQTPSHQVTQMGQEVILRCVPISNHLYFYWYRQILGQKVEFLVSFYNNEISEKSEIFDDQFSVERPDGSNFTLKIRSTKLEDSAMYFCAITQGEPGYTFGSGTRLTVV.

The rearrangement links TRBV10-3 to TRBJ1-1, with 10 nucleotides matching TRBD1. Germline V gives CDR1 ENHRY, CDR2 SYGVKD. Trimming removed 8 bases from V and 0 bases from J; junction bases left unmatched: 6. The CDR3 is made up of 15 amino acids. The CDR3 loop reads CAISWGQGMNTEAFF. In DNA form, the CDR3 reads TGTGCCATCTCCTGGGGACAGGGGATGAACACTGAAGCTTTCTTT.

The chain uses TRBV7-2 and TRBJ2-5, with a weak D call TRBD2 (5 bases). CDR1 is SGHTA and CDR2 is FQGNSA in the germline V gene. The CDR3 extends over 12 amino acids. Between the trimmed V and J ends, which lost 5 bases and 5 bases, there was a span of 9 bases. CDR3 amino acids: CASSVTRETQYF. The CDR3 coding sequence is TGTGCCAGCAGCGTAACTAGGGAGACCCAGTACTTC.

A few counts support this clone. This sequence joins TRBV9 and TRBJ2-6; D unresolved. Germline V gene lookup returns CDR1 SGDLS and CDR2 YYNGEE. The CDR3 consists of 12 residues. V was cut by 6 bases and J by 4 bases, with 5 bases left in between. The CDR3 is CASTRGANVLTF. The CDR3 DNA is TGTGCCAGCACCCGGGGGGCCAACGTCCTGACTTTC.